This TCR beta chain was identified in a study of blood T cell repertoires in COVID-19. V lost 0 bases to trimming and J lost 8 bases; unmatched junction nucleotides: 7. Per germline, CDR1 LNHDA and CDR2 SQIVND (reference sequence). This CDR3 comprises 15 residues. Assay: immunoSEQ multiplex PCR; the TCRdb copy retains only in-frame clones and omits some. The sample has 90,000 to 100,000 clones, nearly 90% seen once. V gene TRBV19 combines with J gene TRBJ2-1; 7 positions match TRBD1. The source is a man in his 70s with acute or convalescent COVID-19. Sequencing was performed on peripheral blood. The CDR3 loop is CASSIEQTGYHEQFF. CDR3 nucleotide sequence: TGTGCCAGTAGTATAGAGCAGACAGGGTACCATGAGCAGTTCTTC.